This T cell receptor (beta chain) was sequenced in a study of blood T cell repertoires in COVID-19. The CDR3 totals 14 residues. With 0 bases removed from V and 7 bases from J, the gap between germline ends came to 10 bases. Germline V gene data show CDR1 as MGHRA and CDR2 as YSYEKL. TCRdb's table, derived via immunoSEQ multiplex PCR, lists solely in-frame clones and lacks some. The profile shows about 400,000 clones, roughly 90% of them singletons. The TCR originated in a man aged 35 to 55 with acute or convalescent COVID-19. The J gene is TRBJ1-5, the V gene TRBV4-1; no reliable D call. Input material: peripheral blood. CDR3 in DNA: TGCGCCAGCAGCCAAGATGGGAGAAGACAGCCCCAGCATTTT. Its translation is CASSQDGRRQPQHF.